The 20 T cell receptor beta chains below all came from one sample that was sequenced in a study of blood T cell repertoires in COVID-19. The table came from immunoSEQ multiplex PCR; TCRdb's copy has only in-frame clones and leaves some out. The data contain 150,000 to 160,000 clones, more than 65% of them singletons. Sequencing used peripheral blood. The receptors shown here come from a woman between 45 and 65 years old with acute or convalescent COVID-19.

The J gene is TRBJ1-2, the V gene TRBV19; TRBD1 matches 8 bases. Losses at the gene ends were 6 bases for V and 2 bases for J; bases not matched to a gene: 8. The germline gives CDR1 LNHDA, CDR2 SQIVND (reference sequence). This CDR3 comprises 15 residues. The CDR3 reads CASRVTGQENYGYTF. Here the CDR3 DNA reads TGTGCCAGTAGAGTGACGGGACAGGAAAACTATGGCTACACCTTC.

This clone was seen once. The chain employs TRBV5-1 and TRBJ2-3, with a possible D match to TRBD1 (5 bases). The length of the CDR3 is 14 residues. Germline CDR1 is SGHRS and CDR2 is YFSETQ. The V and J ends lost 1 base and 4 bases respectively, with 10 bases between them. The CDR3 nucleotides are TGCGCCAGCAGCTTGAGTAGGGGCCCAGATACGCAGTATTTT. Amino acid sequence: CASSLSRGPDTQYF.

The rearrangement joins TRBV6-2 or TRBV6-3 to TRBJ2-1; maybe TRBD2 (6 bases). The CDR3 contains 16 residues. Looked up from germline, CDR1 is MNHEY and CDR2 is SVGEGT. V lost 0 bases, J lost 4 bases, and 13 bases lay in between. In DNA, the CDR3 is TGTGCCAGCAGTTACTCGGGGCTAGCGTTGTACAATGAGCAGTTCTTC. It translates to CASSYSGLALYNEQFF.

The V and J genes are TRBV2 and TRBJ2-7; D perhaps matches TRBD1 (6 bases). The CDR3 extends over 13 amino acids. The germline V gene has CDR1 SNHLY and CDR2 FYNNEI. Trimming left V 8 bases short and J 3 bases short, with 14 bases between. CDR3 sequence: CASLRDKYYEQYF. The CDR3 region has the DNA TGTGCCAGCCTTCGGGACAAATACTACGAGCAGTACTTC. The full variable domain, rest sourced from reference TRBV2 and TRBJ2-7, is EPEVTQTPSHQVTQMGQEVILRCVPISNHLYFYWYRQILGQKVEFLVSFYNNEISEKSEIFDDQFSVERPDGSNFTLKIRSTKLEDSAMYFCASLRDKYYEQYFGPGTRLTVT.

The chain has TRBV6-1 and TRBJ1-6; D ambiguous. The V end was cut by 4 bases, the J end by 8 bases, with 21 bases between. The CDR3 consists of 17 residues. In germline, CDR1 is MNHNS, CDR2 SASEGT. The CDR3 nucleotides read TGTGCCAGCAGTGGCTCAGGACTCTCTCGCGGGTATTCACCCCTCCACTTT. This translates into CASSGSGLSRGYSPLHF.

The V call is TRBV18, the J call TRBJ1-4; maybe TRBD1 (6 bases). Per germline, CDR1 KGHSH and CDR2 LQKENI. The CDR3 runs 15 residues. Trimming shortened V by 3 bases and J by 7 bases, and 15 bases separated the two germline ends. CDR3 loop: CASSPPGQHGEKLFF. The CDR3 nucleotides are TGTGCCAGCTCACCCCCCGGACAGCATGGTGAAAAACTGTTTTTT.

V gene TRBV4-1 combines with J gene TRBJ1-5; tentatively, D is TRBD1 (6 bases). The CDR3 loop spans 16 amino acids. Looked up from germline, CDR1 is MGHRA and CDR2 is YSYEKL. V was shortened by 1 base and J by 6 bases, with 16 bases between the two germline ends. This CDR3 reads CASSQVVRGRGQPQHF. The CDR3 region has the DNA TGCGCCAGCAGCCAAGTGGTCAGGGGTAGGGGTCAGCCCCAGCATTTT.

This clone turned up a few times. V is TRBV6-4 and J is TRBJ1-5; 7 bases align to TRBD1. The germline CDR1 and CDR2 sequences are MRHNA and SNTAGT. The CDR3 consists of 13 residues. Trimming cost V 11 bases and J 2 bases; bases outside gene matches: 6. The CDR3 is CAGPTGGNQPQHF. The CDR3 nucleotides are TGTGCCGGGCCTACAGGGGGCAATCAGCCCCAGCATTTT.

The J gene is TRBJ2-5, the V gene TRBV6-6; 9 bases match TRBD1. Losses at the gene ends were 6 bases for V and 1 base for J; bases not matched to a gene: 3. Per the germline V gene, CDR1 is MNHNY and CDR2 is SVGAGI (reference sequence). The CDR3 is 14 residues long. The CDR3 bases are TGTGCCAGCAGGCAGACAGGGGGCCAAGAGACCCAGTACTTC. This sequence encodes CASRQTGGQETQYF.

V and J are TRBV6-5 and TRBJ2-1; 11 bases align to TRBD1. The CDR3 has 15 residues. The trim removed 6 bases at V and 3 bases at J, leaving 4 bases unmatched. The germline V gene encodes CDR1 MNHEY and CDR2 SVGAGI. The CDR3 DNA follows: TGTGCCAGCAGACGCGGGACAGGGGGCTACAATGAGCAGTTCTTC. This codes for CASRRGTGGYNEQFF.

This rearrangement joins TRBV6-5 to TRBJ1-4; no clear D gene. This CDR3 has 15 residues. The germline V and J ends were trimmed by 3 bases and 5 bases, with 13 bases remaining between them. Germline V gene lookup returns CDR1 MNHEY and CDR2 SVGAGI. The CDR3 loop reads CASSYSGQRNEKLFF. In nucleotides, the CDR3 is TGTGCCAGCAGTTATAGCGGGCAAAGAAATGAAAAACTGTTTTTT.

The chain couples TRBV14 to TRBJ1-4; tentatively, D is TRBD1 (5 bases). The V and J ends lost 4 bases and 6 bases respectively, with 15 bases between them. CDR1 and CDR2 (germline): SGHDN, FVKESK. The CDR3 length is 15 residues. The CDR3 here is CASSPSSGLHEKLFF. CDR3 DNA sequence: TGTGCCAGCAGCCCCTCATCGGGACTCCATGAAAAACTGTTTTTT.

The gene calls are TRBV9 and TRBJ2-7; D is uncertain. The CDR3 is 15 amino acids. From germline, CDR1 is SGDLS and CDR2 YYNGEE. V dropped 0 bases and J dropped 4 bases, with 14 bases sitting between them. The CDR3 region has the DNA TGTGCCAGCAGCGTAGACTCACAGTCAATATACGAGCAGTACTTC. Residues: CASSVDSQSIYEQYF.

The chain uses TRBV24-1 and TRBJ2-3; 9 bases align to TRBD2. Looked up from germline, CDR1 is KGHDR and CDR2 is SFDVKD. The CDR3 is made up of 16 amino acids. V was pared by 4 bases and J by 1 base, with 5 bases of the junction left unmatched. CDR3 protein: CATSDPQRGGTDTQYF. The CDR3 nucleotides are TGTGCCACCAGTGACCCACAGCGGGGGGGCACAGATACGCAGTATTTT.

The chain has TRBV5-1 and TRBJ1-2; 8 nucleotides match TRBD1. In germline, CDR1 is SGHRS, CDR2 YFSETQ. With 4 bases clipped from V and 4 bases from J, the junction kept 3 bases outside the gene matches. This CDR3 comprises 13 residues. Here the CDR3 DNA reads TGCGCCAGCAGCCAAGGACAGGGCTATGGCTACACCTTC. It yields the protein CASSQGQGYGYTF.

The rearrangement uses TRBV3-1 (or the pseudogene TRBV3-2) and TRBJ2-3; D gene uncertain. This CDR3 region has 12 residues. V lost 2 bases and J 9 bases, leaving 9 bases between the germline ends. The germline V gene encodes CDR1 LGHDT and CDR2 YNNKEL (reference sequence). The CDR3 region has the DNA TGTGCCAGCAGCCAAAACCAAGAGACGCAGTATTTT. It translates to CASSQNQETQYF.

The V call is TRBV19, the J call TRBJ2-7; a weak D match, TRBD1 (5 bases). V lost 3 bases and J lost 1, with 10 bases in between. CDR1 LNHDA and CDR2 SQIVND come from the germline V gene (reference sequence). This CDR3 contains 14 residues. This CDR3 is CASSMQGASYEQYF. The CDR3, as DNA: TGTGCCAGTAGTATGCAGGGCGCTTCCTACGAGCAGTACTTC.

Written as DNA, the CDR3 is TGTGCCAGCAGTCCCCTAGCGGGGGGACTACGGGCGCAGTATTTT. Translated: CASSPLAGGLRAQYF. The V gene is TRBV6-5, the J gene TRBJ2-3; 11 nucleotides align to TRBD2. Germline CDR1 MNHEY, CDR2 SVGAGI. The CDR3 is made up of 15 amino acids. V lost 5 bases to trimming and J lost 10 bases; unmatched junction nucleotides: 11.

V is TRBV19 and J is TRBJ2-5; D call uncertain. This CDR3 has 14 residues. With 3 bases removed from V and 2 bases from J, the gap between germline ends came to 10 bases. Germline V gene data show CDR1 as LNHDA and CDR2 as SQIVND (reference sequence). CDR3 sequence: CASSISNYQETQYF. The CDR3 DNA follows: TGTGCCAGTAGTATCTCGAACTATCAAGAGACCCAGTACTTC.

The rearrangement joins TRBV5-1 to TRBJ2-3, with 9 bases fitting TRBD2. Germline V gene sequence: CDR1 SGHRS, CDR2 YFSETQ. Trimming at V came to 0 bases and at J to 0 bases, leaving 2 bases not matched to a gene. The CDR3 covers 16 residues. In DNA form, the CDR3 reads TGCGCCAGCAGCTTGGGACTAGCGGAAAGCACAGATACGCAGTATTTT. Amino acid sequence: CASSLGLAESTDTQYF.